This T cell receptor (beta chain) was observed in a study of graft-versus-host responses after intestinal transplantation. On the study more broadly: Grafts were multivisceral, liver-intestinal, or isolated intestinal.

Assay used: immunoSEQ multiplex PCR; TCRdb lists only in-frame clones, some missing. The data show 11,000 to 15,000 clones, 90% to 95% seen once. Trimming at V came to 2 bases and at J to 2 bases, leaving 1 base not matched to a gene. The CDR3 is 14 amino acids. Germline CDR1 is MDHEN and CDR2 is SYDVKM. Study-level findings and limits: Early post-transplant falls in HvG clones accompanied the peak levels of circulating GvH clones. GvH clones were identified in recipient marrow, with some first appearing in ileum or blood.

In the case of this clone: The antigen is unknown.

This TCR came from a human patient who received an intestinal transplant, so some T cells may come from the graft donor. Sequencing was performed on PBMCs, taken 9 days after transplant. This chain joins TRBV28 and TRBJ2-3; 7 bases are a match to TRBD2. CDR3 bases: TGTGCCAGCAGTTTAGCGGGAGCCACAGATACGCAGTATTTT. Translation gives CASSLAGATDTQYF.